The present T cell receptor (beta chain) was sequenced within a study of blood T cell repertoires in COVID-19. About the study: Nucleic acid was either cDNA or gDNA, and it came from T cells, B-cell-depleted T cells, or PBMCs.

The V segment lost 3 bases and the J segment 0 bases; nucleotides outside the gene matches: 5. Germline V gene data show CDR1 as SGHAT and CDR2 as FQNNGV. There are 17 residues in the CDR3. Original handling: Reference gene primer amplification gave estimated nucleated cell counts. Only in-frame clones appear in the TCRdb table, and some are missing; sequencing was by immunoSEQ multiplex PCR. The DNA was the basis for D and trimming; V, J and clone size are from that table. The repertoire consists of some 230,000 clones, with around 84% occurring once and the leading ten covering 4% to 6%. This clonotype originated in a woman aged 55-75 years who had recovered from COVID-19. The gene calls are TRBV11-2 and TRBJ2-3, with 11 bases matching TRBD1. Sequencing used peripheral blood. The CDR3 nucleotides read TGTGCCAGCAGCTTGGGAGGACAGGGGGCCAGCACAGATACGCAGTATTTT. Residues: CASSLGGQGASTDTQYF. Full variable domain (outside the CDR3, taken from reference TRBV11-2 and TRBJ2-3): EAGVAQSPRYKIIEKRQSVAFWCNPISGHATLYWYQQILGQGPKLLIQFQNNGVVDDSQLPKDRFSAERLKGVDSTLKIQPAKLEDSAVYLCASSLGGQGASTDTQYFGPGTRLTVL.